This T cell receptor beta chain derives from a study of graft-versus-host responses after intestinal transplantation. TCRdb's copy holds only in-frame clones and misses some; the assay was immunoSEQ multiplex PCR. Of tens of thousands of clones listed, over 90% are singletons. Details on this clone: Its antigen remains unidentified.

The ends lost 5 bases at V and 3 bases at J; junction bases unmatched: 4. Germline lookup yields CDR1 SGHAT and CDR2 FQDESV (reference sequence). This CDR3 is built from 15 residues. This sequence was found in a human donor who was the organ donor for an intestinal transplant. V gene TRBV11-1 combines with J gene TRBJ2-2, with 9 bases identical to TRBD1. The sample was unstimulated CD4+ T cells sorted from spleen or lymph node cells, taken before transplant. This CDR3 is CASSIDRGDTGELFF. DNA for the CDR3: TGTGCCAGCAGCATAGACAGGGGGGACACCGGGGAGCTGTTTTTT.